This T cell receptor beta chain was sequenced during a study of T cells in Graves' hyperthyroidism and ophthalmopathy. The CDR3 runs to 14 residues. Between the trimmed V and J ends, which lost 3 bases and 1 base, there was a span of 8 bases. Germline lookup yields CDR1 MNHEY and CDR2 SMNVEV (reference sequence). Amplification targeted TCR beta CDR3 regions from RNA transcripts. During a first-round RT-PCR of the TCR CDR3, the HTBI primer set was used. From the multiplex PCR reads, TCRdb called clonotypes with MiXCR, one entry per CDR3 protein. The sample holds a few hundred thousand distinct CDR3 sequences, around 15% seen once. This clonotype has a count of ten or more.

This receptor was obtained from a woman aged 18-35 years with Graves' hyperthyroidism. The rearrangement uses TRBV27 and TRBJ2-3, with D uncertain. The sequenced sample was blood. CDR3 sequence reads: CASSFVDGTDTQYF. The CDR3 coding sequence is TGTGCCAGCAGTTTTGTAGACGGCACAGATACGCAGTATTTT.